Given below is one T cell receptor (beta chain) in context. The CDR3 sequence is 17 residues long. V shed 4 bases, J shed 1 base, and the junction held 12 bases outside the gene matches. In germline, CDR1 is SGHRS, CDR2 YFSETQ. These data originate in a study of control samples from healthy donors and cancer patients. Using immunoSEQ multiplex PCR, the repertoire was profiled, and TCRdb retains in-frame clones only, with some absent. The table records around 110,000 clones, approximately 90% of them present only once. This chain links TRBV5-1 with TRBJ1-1, with 8 bases identical to TRBD1. The receptor comes from a woman in her 70s in good health. Source material: blood. The chain's CDR3 is CASSRGTGGVGNTEAFF. As DNA, the CDR3 is TGCGCCAGCAGCCGCGGGACAGGCGGCGTGGGGAACACTGAAGCTTTCTTT.